This T cell receptor beta chain derives from a study of cytomegalovirus exposure and HLA in healthy donors. Overall study results and limits: In vitro checks showed that a few CMV-associated chains really do target CMV antigens.

This clone showed up just a few times. Its cognate antigen is unknown. The PCR used 60 Vbeta and 13 Jbeta primers. Methods used by the authors: Unique TCR beta chains totaled around 86 million in a later count, with around 10 million of them shared. Assay used: immunoSEQ multiplex PCR; TCRdb lists only in-frame clones, some missing. V, J and clone size reflect that table, while D and trimming were determined from the DNA. The repertoire consists of fewer than 200,000 clones, with 60% to 80% occurring once and the leading ten covering over 4.5%. The material sequenced was PBMCs. The clonotype originates from a male donor in good health and CMV-seronegative.

The CDR3 loop reads CASIGQANTEAFF. As DNA, the CDR3 is TGTGCGTCAATCGGACAGGCGAACACTGAAGCTTTCTTT. This rearrangement joins TRBV28 to TRBJ1-1, with TRBD1 identical over 7 bases. This CDR3 is 13 amino acids long. Germline V gene data show CDR1 as MDHEN and CDR2 as SYDVKM.